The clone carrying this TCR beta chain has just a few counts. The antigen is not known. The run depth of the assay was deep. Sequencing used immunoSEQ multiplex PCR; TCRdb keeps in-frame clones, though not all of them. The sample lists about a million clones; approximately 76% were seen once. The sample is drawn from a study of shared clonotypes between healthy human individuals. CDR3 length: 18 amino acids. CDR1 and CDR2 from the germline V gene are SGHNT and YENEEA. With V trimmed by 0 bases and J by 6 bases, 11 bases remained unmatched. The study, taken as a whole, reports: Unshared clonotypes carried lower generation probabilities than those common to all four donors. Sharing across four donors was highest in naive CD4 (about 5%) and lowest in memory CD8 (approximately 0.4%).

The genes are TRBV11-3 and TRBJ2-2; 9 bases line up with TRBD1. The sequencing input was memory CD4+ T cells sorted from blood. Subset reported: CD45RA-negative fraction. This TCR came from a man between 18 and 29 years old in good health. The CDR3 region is CASSLDRGDREFSGELFF. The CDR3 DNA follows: TGTGCCAGCAGCTTAGATCGGGGGGACAGGGAATTCTCCGGGGAGCTGTTTTTT.